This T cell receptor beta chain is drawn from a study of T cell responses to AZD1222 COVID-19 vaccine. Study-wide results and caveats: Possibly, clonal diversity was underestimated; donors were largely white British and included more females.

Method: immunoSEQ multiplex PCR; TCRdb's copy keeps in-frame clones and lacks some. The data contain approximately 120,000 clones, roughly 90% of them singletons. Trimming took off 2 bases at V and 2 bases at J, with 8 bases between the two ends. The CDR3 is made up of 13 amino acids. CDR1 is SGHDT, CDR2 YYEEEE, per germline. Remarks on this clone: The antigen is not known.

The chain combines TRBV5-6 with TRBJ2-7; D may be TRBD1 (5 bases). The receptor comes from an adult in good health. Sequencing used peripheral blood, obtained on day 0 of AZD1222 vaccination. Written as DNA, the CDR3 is TGTGCCAGCAGCTTCCAGGGTCCCTACGAGCAGTACTTC. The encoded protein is CASSFQGPYEQYF.